The present TCR beta chain was sequenced within a study of spatial heterogeneity in lung cancer. Study summary: Alpha-chain sequences were consistently detected less often than beta-chain sequences.

There are 14 residues in the CDR3. CDR1 is MNHEY, CDR2 SVGAGI, per germline. V lost 6 bases and J lost 0; bases outside the gene matches: 2. Stated time point: sample taken at primary tumor resection. Samples were obtained from around 73 donors, all untreated early-stage non-small cell lung cancer patients. Material for sequencing was whole RNA from tumor, nontumor lung or frozen PBMC, left unsorted. TCRdb fed the 5' RACE reads into MiXCR, producing one record per CDR3 protein. The data show about 3,100 distinct CDR3 sequences, approximately 4.8% seen once. This clonotype was counted only a few times. Sample: normal lung tissue next to the tumor, taken at surgery. The V call is TRBV6-5, the J call TRBJ1-2; 9 bases match TRBD1. The source is a male donor with early-stage non-small cell lung cancer. CDR3 bases: TGTGCCAGCAGGGGGACAGGGACTAACTATGGCTACACCTTC. Protein product: CASRGTGTNYGYTF.